This TCR beta chain was sequenced during a study of T cell changes during pregnancy in multiple sclerosis. Only in-frame clones appear in the TCRdb table, and some are missing; sequencing was by immunoSEQ multiplex PCR. The sample shows approximately 45,000 clones, about 91% of them seen only once. In germline, CDR1 is MNHEY, CDR2 SMNVEV (reference sequence). V trimming: 5 bases; J trimming: 5 bases; junction bases outside the gene matches: 4. The CDR3 totals 15 residues. Specimen: CD8+ T cells from peripheral blood mononuclear cells, collected in the second trimester of pregnancy. The chain recombines TRBV27 with TRBJ2-1; 12 positions agree with TRBD2. This receptor was taken from a female donor with multiple sclerosis, enrolled in a pregnancy study. CDR3 amino acids: CASSPLAGGNNEQFF. CDR3 sequence (DNA): TGTGCCAGCAGTCCCCTAGCGGGGGGGAACAATGAGCAGTTCTTC.